Presented here are 28 T cell receptor beta chains from one specimen sequenced in a study of PD-1 blockade in classical Hodgkin lymphoma. Relapse after autologous stem cell transplantation occurred in every patient, and brentuximab vedotin exposure varied. Only in-frame clones appear in the TCRdb table, and some are missing; sequencing was by immunoSEQ multiplex PCR. The table shows 95,000 to 100,000 clones, with roughly 90% occurring only once. The sample consisted of peripheral blood mononuclear cells (PBMCs), taken before the second cycle of nivolumab. The receptor set was obtained from a human donor with classical Hodgkin lymphoma.

The chain uses TRBV6-7 and TRBJ1-4; unclear D gene. TRBV6-7 is designated an ORF whose function remains uncertain. The V gene lost 6 bases and the J gene lost 0 bases, with 11 bases spanning the gap. The CDR3 totals 15 residues. The CDR3 sequence: CASSVQKTTNEKLFF. The DNA of the CDR3 is TGTGCCAGCAGCGTTCAGAAGACAACTAATGAAAAACTGTTTTTT.

The rearrangement links TRBV19 to TRBJ1-1, with TRBD1 as a possible D gene (5 bases). This CDR3 is built from 13 residues. V was clipped by 9 bases and J by 4 bases, with 15 bases between them. Per germline, CDR1 LNHDA and CDR2 SQIVND (reference sequence). CDR3 DNA: TGTGCCAGCAAGAAAGGCAGGGCCACTGAAGCTTTCTTT. This sequence encodes CASKKGRATEAFF.

The chain has TRBV27 and TRBJ2-1; 12 bases align to TRBD2. The length of the CDR3 is 16 residues. Unmatched junction bases numbered 4, after V lost 1 base and J lost 6 bases. Germline CDR1 reads MNHEY; CDR2 reads SMNVEV (reference sequence). CDR3 nucleotides: TGTGCCAGCAGTTTATGGACTAGCGGGGTTCTCAATGAGCAGTTCTTC. It codes for CASSLWTSGVLNEQFF.

This rearrangement joins TRBV5-1 to TRBJ2-7; perhaps TRBD2 as D (5 bases). Germline CDR1 reads SGHRS; CDR2 reads YFSETQ. The CDR3 runs 14 residues. V gave up 1 base and J gave up 0 bases, with 8 bases separating them. The chain's CDR3 is CASSLTRDSYEQYF. The CDR3, as DNA: TGCGCCAGCAGCTTGACCCGGGACTCCTACGAGCAGTACTTC.

A note on this clone: At one boundary the junction diverges from the germline segment, which might be a read error. This sample includes further DNA sequences coding for the same CDR3. This chain joins TRBV27 and TRBJ1-2; D unclear. There are 13 residues in the CDR3. Germline CDR1 reads MNHEY; CDR2 reads SMNVEV (reference sequence). The chain's CDR3 is CASSYISGGGYTF. The DNA of the CDR3 is TGTGCCAGTAGTTATATCTCGGGCGGTGGCTACACCTTC.

The chain joins TRBV7-2 to TRBJ2-5, with unresolved D. The V gene's germline CDR1 is SGHTA and CDR2 FQGNSA. The CDR3 totals 13 residues. The V end lost 1 base, the J end lost 6 bases, and 9 bases lay between the germline ends. The CDR3 sequence: CASSLDRSKTQYF. In nucleotides, the CDR3 is TGTGCCAGCAGCTTAGACCGGAGTAAGACCCAGTACTTC.

The chain has TRBV19 and TRBJ1-2; D perhaps matches TRBD1 (5 bases). Between the trimmed V and J ends, which lost 3 bases and 7 bases, there was a span of 15 bases. This CDR3 has 14 amino acids. CDR1 is LNHDA and CDR2 is SQIVND in the germline V gene (reference sequence). The CDR3 loop is CASSMGTRDFGYTF. The CDR3 DNA is TGTGCCAGTAGTATGGGTACGAGGGACTTTGGCTACACCTTC.

This chain connects TRBV30 to TRBJ1-5; 9 nucleotides align to TRBD1. Looked up from germline, CDR1 is GTSNPN and CDR2 is SVGIG (reference sequence). The CDR3 covers 15 residues. V dropped 4 bases and J dropped 1; count of bases not matched to a gene: 5. CDR3 loop: CAWNPGTGSNQPQHF. DNA for the CDR3: TGTGCCTGGAATCCCGGGACAGGGAGCAATCAGCCCCAGCATTTT.

The chain is built from TRBV19 and TRBJ1-2, with no clear D. This CDR3 spans 13 amino acids. Trimming removed 5 bases from V and 1 base from J, with 8 bases in between. The germline V gene encodes CDR1 LNHDA and CDR2 SQIVND (reference sequence). The CDR3 nucleotides are TGTGCCAGTAGTGTTCTTCTTAACTATGGCTACACCTTC. Translating it yields CASSVLLNYGYTF.

The genes are TRBV10-2 and TRBJ1-2; D possibly corresponds to TRBD1 (6 bases). Trimming stripped 6 bases from V and 4 bases from J, with 9 bases between. The V gene's germline CDR1 is WSHSY and CDR2 SAAADI. This CDR3 has 12 residues. The CDR3 protein is CASSVDSYGYTF. CDR3 nucleotides: TGCGCCAGCAGCGTGGACAGCTATGGCTACACCTTC.

This chain uses TRBV6-5 with TRBJ2-2, with D perhaps TRBD1 (5 bases). Germline V gene data show CDR1 as MNHEY and CDR2 as SVGAGI. Between the trimmed V and J ends, which lost 5 bases and 1 base, there was a span of 5 bases. CDR3 length: 13 amino acids. In DNA form, the CDR3 reads TGTGCCAGCAGTGGACAGAACACCGGGGAGCTGTTTTTT. Translated: CASSGQNTGELFF.

The V call is TRBV6-5, the J call TRBJ1-5; 7 nucleotides match TRBD1. The germline gives CDR1 MNHEY, CDR2 SVGAGI. This CDR3 comprises 15 residues. Trimming at V came to 2 bases and at J to 1 base, leaving 2 bases not matched to a gene. This CDR3 reads CASSYTGESNQPQHF. For the CDR3, the DNA is TGTGCCAGCAGTTACACAGGGGAAAGCAATCAGCCCCAGCATTTT.

The chain couples TRBV27 to TRBJ2-3, with 9 nucleotides matching TRBD2. The CDR3 is 18 residues long. V shed 0 bases and J 3 bases; nucleotides not matched to a gene: 10. CDR1 is MNHEY and CDR2 is SMNVEV in the germline V gene (reference sequence). CDR3 protein: CASSLSGHASGVTDTQYF. CDR3 coding DNA: TGTGCCAGCAGTTTATCGGGGCATGCTAGCGGGGTAACAGATACGCAGTATTTT.

The chain links TRBV7-9 to TRBJ2-7; perhaps TRBD1 as D (6 bases). Looked up from germline, CDR1 is SEHNR and CDR2 is FQNEAQ (reference sequence). The CDR3 contains 18 residues. Trimming cost V 5 bases and J 4 bases, with 27 bases left between them. The CDR3 here is CASSPPQVNPRRGYEQYF. CDR3 DNA sequence: TGTGCCAGCAGCCCCCCCCAAGTTAACCCCCGCAGGGGATACGAGCAGTACTTC. The variable domain in full, with the rest retrieved from reference TRBV7-9 and TRBJ2-7, is DTGVSQNPRHKITKRGQNVTFRCDPISEHNRLYWYRQTLGQGPEFLTYFQNEAQLEKSRLLSDRFSAERPKGSFSTLEIQRTEQGDSAMYLCASSPPQVNPRRGYEQYFGPGTRLTVT.

The V and J genes are TRBV7-8 and TRBJ2-5; TRBD2 might be the D (5 bases). V gave up 4 bases and J gave up 5 bases, with 8 bases separating them. Germline CDR1 and CDR2: SGHVS and FQNEAQ. There are 12 residues in the CDR3. The CDR3 bases are TGTGCCAGCAGCTCGAGAGGGGAGACCCAGTACTTC. This sequence encodes CASSSRGETQYF.

The chain has TRBV7-2 and TRBJ1-1, with 9 positions matching TRBD1. Trimming took 3 bases from V and 8 from J; bases not matched to a gene: 10. CDR3 length: 15 amino acids. Germline loops: CDR1 SGHTA, CDR2 FQGNSA. As DNA, the CDR3 is TGTGCCAGCAGCTTGGGTCGGGACAGGGTGCCCGAAGCTTTCTTT. This sequence encodes CASSLGRDRVPEAFF.

This chain links TRBV6-4 with TRBJ2-1, with TRBD2 identical over 7 bases. The V and J ends lost 4 bases and 6 bases, in that order; junction bases with no gene match: 6. The CDR3 extends over 14 amino acids. Germline assignment: CDR1 MRHNA and CDR2 SNTAGT. CDR3 amino acids: CASSVQWGGNEQFF. CDR3 in DNA: TGTGCCAGCAGTGTCCAATGGGGGGGCAATGAGCAGTTCTTC.

This chain uses TRBV6-5 with TRBJ1-4; D perhaps matches TRBD1 (5 bases). CDR3 length: 12 residues. Germline V CDR1 and CDR2: MNHEY, SVGAGI. Trimming took 1 base from V and 13 from J, leaving 10 bases between them. In nucleotides, the CDR3 is TGTGCCAGCAGTTACTTGGGGGACGGACTGTTTTTT. It is translated as CASSYLGDGLFF.

J is TRBJ1-4 and V is TRBV7-8, with D possibly TRBD1 on 5 matching bases. Germline CDR1 is SGHVS and CDR2 is FQNEAQ. The CDR3 extends over 16 amino acids. The ends were cut back, 7 bases at V and 4 bases at J, with 19 bases in the middle. The CDR3, as DNA: TGTGCCAGCATCCATGGGGGGGTCCCCTTTAATGAAAAACTGTTTTTT. Amino acid sequence: CASIHGGVPFNEKLFF.

Only a few counts were recorded for this clone. The V call is TRBV5-5, the J call TRBJ2-1; TRBD1 matches 10 bases. The germline CDR1 and CDR2 sequences are SGHKS and YYEKEE (reference sequence). The trim removed 1 base at V and 5 bases at J, leaving 6 bases unmatched. The CDR3 runs to 16 residues. The CDR3 bases are TGTGCCAGCAGCTTGCTTCGGGACAGGGGCAACAATGAGCAGTTCTTC. Translation gives CASSLLRDRGNNEQFF. The full variable domain, with the rest looked up from reference TRBV5-5 and TRBJ2-1, is DAGVTQSPTHLIKTRGQQVTLRCSPISGHKSVSWYQQVLGQGPQFIFQYYEKEERGRGNFPDRFSARQFPNYSSELNVNALLLGDSALYLCASSLLRDRGNNEQFFGPGTRLTVL.

The chain uses TRBV7-7 and TRBJ2-7; 12 positions agree with TRBD2. Germline V gives CDR1 SSHAT, CDR2 FNYEAQ (reference sequence). The CDR3 length is 15 residues. V shed 5 bases and J 6 bases; nucleotides not matched to a gene: 8. The CDR3 loop reads CASSPLAGGPSEQYF. The CDR3 coding sequence is TGTGCCAGCAGCCCGCTAGCGGGGGGGCCTAGCGAGCAGTACTTC. The complete variable domain, with remaining parts taken from reference TRBV7-7 and TRBJ2-7, reads GAGVSQSPRYKVTKRGQDVTLRCDPISSHATLYWYQQALGQGPEFLTYFNYEAQPDKSGLPSDRFSAERPEGSISTLTIQRTEQRDSAMYRCASSPLAGGPSEQYFGPGTRLTVT.

The CDR3: CASSYALGLVKETQYF. The CDR3 coding sequence is TGTGCCAGCAGTTACGCCCTGGGACTAGTTAAAGAGACCCAGTACTTC. The genes are TRBV6-6 and TRBJ2-5; 8 nucleotides line up with TRBD2. The CDR3 length is 16 residues. Trimming at V came to 2 bases and at J to 3 bases, leaving 8 bases not matched to a gene. Looked up from germline, CDR1 is MNHNY and CDR2 is SVGAGI (reference sequence).

The rearrangement joins TRBV7-6 to TRBJ2-3; D might be TRBD2 (6 bases). CDR1 is SGHVS, CDR2 FNYEAQ, per germline. The CDR3 has 13 amino acids. V was pared by 4 bases and J by 9 bases, with 14 bases between. The chain's CDR3 is CASSSSEGGTQYF. The CDR3 DNA reads TGTGCCAGCAGCTCCAGTGAGGGAGGCACGCAGTATTTT.

The rearrangement joins TRBV27 to TRBJ2-2, with D possibly being TRBD1 (6 bases). With 6 bases removed from V and 3 bases from J, the gap between germline ends came to 11 bases. The CDR3 sequence is 14 residues long. Germline V gene sequence: CDR1 MNHEY, CDR2 SMNVEV (reference sequence). CDR3 in amino acids: CASRPDRYTGELFF. The CDR3 nucleotides are TGTGCCAGCAGGCCGGACAGATACACCGGGGAGCTGTTTTTT.

The chain carries TRBV6-1 and TRBJ2-7, with D unclear. CDR3 length: 11 residues. V lost 6 bases to trimming and J lost 3 bases, with 6 bases between them. The V gene's germline CDR1 is MNHNS and CDR2 SASEGT. For the CDR3, the DNA is TGTGCCAGCAGATTCGGCTACGAGCAGTACTTC. The encoded protein is CASRFGYEQYF.

CDR3 nucleotides: TGTGCCAGCAGCGTAGGGCAGGGAGACACTGAAGCTTTCTTT. It specifies CASSVGQGDTEAFF. The rearrangement joins TRBV9 to TRBJ1-1; TRBD1 might be the D (5 bases). The V gene lost 0 bases and the J gene lost 3 bases, with 9 bases spanning the gap. Germline assignment: CDR1 SGDLS and CDR2 YYNGEE. The CDR3 has 14 residues.

The chain carries TRBV5-6 and TRBJ1-2; D may be TRBD1 (6 bases). Germline CDR1 and CDR2: SGHDT and YYEEEE. Trimming removed 4 bases from V and 3 bases from J, with 19 bases in between. CDR3 length equals 16 residues. For the CDR3, the DNA is TGTGCCAGCAGCCCCGGGACACTACCCCCGGACTATGGCTACACCTTC. This codes for CASSPGTLPPDYGYTF.

J is TRBJ1-5 and V is TRBV7-2; D ambiguous. Trimming pared 0 bases from V and 6 bases from J, leaving 9 bases between. CDR3 length: 14 amino acids. Germline CDR1 reads SGHTA; CDR2 reads FQGNSA. The CDR3 reads CASSLAPGGQPQHF. For the CDR3, the DNA is TGTGCCAGCAGCTTAGCGCCCGGCGGTCAGCCCCAGCATTTT.